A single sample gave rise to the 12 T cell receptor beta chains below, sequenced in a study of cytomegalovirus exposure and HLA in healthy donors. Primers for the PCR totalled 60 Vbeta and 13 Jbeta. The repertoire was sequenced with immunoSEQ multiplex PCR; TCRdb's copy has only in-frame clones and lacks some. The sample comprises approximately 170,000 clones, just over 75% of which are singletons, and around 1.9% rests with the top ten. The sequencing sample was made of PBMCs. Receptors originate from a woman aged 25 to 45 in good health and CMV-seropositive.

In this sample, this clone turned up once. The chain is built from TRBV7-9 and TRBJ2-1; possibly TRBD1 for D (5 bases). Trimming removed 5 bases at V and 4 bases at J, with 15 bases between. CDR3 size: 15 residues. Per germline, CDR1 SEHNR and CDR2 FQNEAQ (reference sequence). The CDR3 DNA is TGTGCCAGCAGCGGGTGGGGCAGTAGGTACAATGAGCAGTTCTTC. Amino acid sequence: CASSGWGSRYNEQFF. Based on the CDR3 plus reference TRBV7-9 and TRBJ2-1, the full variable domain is DTGVSQNPRHKITKRGQNVTFRCDPISEHNRLYWYRQTLGQGPEFLTYFQNEAQLEKSRLLSDRFSAERPKGSFSTLEIQRTEQGDSAMYLCASSGWGSRYNEQFFGPGTRLTVL.

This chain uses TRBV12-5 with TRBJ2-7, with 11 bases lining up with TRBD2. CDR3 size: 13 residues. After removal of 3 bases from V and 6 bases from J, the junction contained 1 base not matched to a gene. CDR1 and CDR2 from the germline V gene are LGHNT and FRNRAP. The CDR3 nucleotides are TGTGCTAGTGGTTTCGGACTAGCGGGCGAGCAGTACTTC. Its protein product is CASGFGLAGEQYF.

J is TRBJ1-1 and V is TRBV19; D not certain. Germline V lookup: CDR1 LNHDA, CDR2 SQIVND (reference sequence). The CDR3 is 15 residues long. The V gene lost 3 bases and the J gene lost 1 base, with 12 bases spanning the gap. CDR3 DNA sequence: TGTGCCAGTAGTATTATCCCAGGAACGAACACTGAAGCTTTCTTT. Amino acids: CASSIIPGTNTEAFF.

CDR3 sequence: CASSSGGSNTEAFF. DNA for the CDR3: TGTGCCAGCAGCTCAGGGGGCAGTAACACTGAAGCTTTCTTT. This rearrangement joins TRBV11-2 to TRBJ1-1; 8 nucleotides line up with TRBD1. The CDR3 length is 14 residues. The germline gives CDR1 SGHAT, CDR2 FQNNGV. V lost 4 bases, J lost 2 bases, and 3 bases stayed unmatched.

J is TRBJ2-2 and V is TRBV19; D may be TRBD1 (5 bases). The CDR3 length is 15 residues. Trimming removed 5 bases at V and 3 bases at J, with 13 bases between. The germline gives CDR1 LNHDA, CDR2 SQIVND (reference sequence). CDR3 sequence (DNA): TGTGCCAGTAGTCTGACAAACAGGTACACCGGGGAGCTGTTTTTT. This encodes CASSLTNRYTGELFF.

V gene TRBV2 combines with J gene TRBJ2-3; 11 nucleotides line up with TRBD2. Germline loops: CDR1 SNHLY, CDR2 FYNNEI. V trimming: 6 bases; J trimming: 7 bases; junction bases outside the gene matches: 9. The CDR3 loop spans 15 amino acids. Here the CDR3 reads CASRKLAGEVNTQYF. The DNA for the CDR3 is TGTGCCAGCAGGAAACTAGCGGGAGAGGTAAATACGCAGTATTTT.

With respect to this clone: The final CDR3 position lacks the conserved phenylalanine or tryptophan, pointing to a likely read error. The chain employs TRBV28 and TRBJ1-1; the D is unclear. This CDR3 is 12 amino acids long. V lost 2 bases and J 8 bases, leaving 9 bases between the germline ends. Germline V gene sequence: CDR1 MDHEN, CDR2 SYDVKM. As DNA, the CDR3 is TGTGCCAGCAGTTTACAAGCGGGGGAAGCTTTCCTT. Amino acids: CASSLQAGEAFL.

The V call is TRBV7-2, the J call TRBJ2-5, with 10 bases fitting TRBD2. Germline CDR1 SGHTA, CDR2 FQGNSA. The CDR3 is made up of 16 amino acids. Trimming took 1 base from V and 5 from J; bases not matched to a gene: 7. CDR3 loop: CASSLESGGAGETQYF. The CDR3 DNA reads TGTGCCAGCAGCTTAGAAAGCGGGGGGGCAGGGGAGACCCAGTACTTC.

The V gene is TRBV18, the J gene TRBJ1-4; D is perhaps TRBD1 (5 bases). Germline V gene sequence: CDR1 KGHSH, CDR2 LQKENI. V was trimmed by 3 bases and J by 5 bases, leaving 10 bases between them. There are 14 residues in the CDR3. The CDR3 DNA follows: TGTGCCAGCTCACCGACAGAGGACAATGAAAAACTGTTTTTT. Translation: CASSPTEDNEKLFF. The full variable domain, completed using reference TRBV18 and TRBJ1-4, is NAGVMQNPRHLVRRRGQEARLRCSPMKGHSHVYWYRQLPEEGLKFMVYLQKENIIDESGMPKERFSAEFPKEGPSILRIQQVVRGDSAAYFCASSPTEDNEKLFFGSGTQLSVL.

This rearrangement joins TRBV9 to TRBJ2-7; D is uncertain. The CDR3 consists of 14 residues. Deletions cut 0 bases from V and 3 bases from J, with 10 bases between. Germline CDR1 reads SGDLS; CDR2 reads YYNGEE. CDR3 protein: CASSVAGDDYEQYF. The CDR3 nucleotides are TGTGCCAGCAGCGTAGCCGGAGATGACTACGAGCAGTACTTC.

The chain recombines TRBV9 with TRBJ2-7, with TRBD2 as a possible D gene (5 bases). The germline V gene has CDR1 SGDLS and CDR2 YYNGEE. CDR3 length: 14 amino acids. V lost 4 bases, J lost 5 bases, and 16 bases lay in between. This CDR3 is CASSSYPEGNEQYF. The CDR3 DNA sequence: TGTGCCAGCAGCTCATACCCTGAGGGTAACGAGCAGTACTTC.

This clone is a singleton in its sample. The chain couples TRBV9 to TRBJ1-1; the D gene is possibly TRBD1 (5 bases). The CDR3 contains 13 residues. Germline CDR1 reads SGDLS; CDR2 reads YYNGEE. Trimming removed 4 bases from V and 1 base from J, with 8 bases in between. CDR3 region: CASSSDRNTEAFF. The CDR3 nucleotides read TGTGCCAGCAGCTCCGACAGGAACACTGAAGCTTTCTTT.